Only a few counts were recorded for the clone carrying this T cell receptor beta chain. The antigen remains unidentified. One entry per CDR3 protein, called by TCRdb with MiXCR from the 5' RACE reads. This table has roughly 100,000 distinct CDR3 sequences, more than 12% appearing once. This entry is derived from a study of T-cell memory formation after mild COVID-19. General study points: Clones shrinking between day 15 and 85 showed a balanced CD4/CD8 split, and those that grew later tilted toward CD4+.

The material sequenced was PBMCs or a T cell subset sorted from them (not recorded which). The origin of this receptor is a man younger than 35 who had mild COVID-19 (a few samples of this study predate the infection). Cell type and time point are not known.

CDR3 DNA sequence: TGTGCCAGCATGGGGGCAGGGTGGAACACTGAAGCTTTCTTT. Translation gives CASMGAGWNTEAFF. V and J are TRBV2 and TRBJ1-1, with D possibly matching TRBD1 (6 bases). The germline gives CDR1 SNHLY, CDR2 FYNNEI. The CDR3 sequence is 14 residues long. Trimming shortened V by 7 bases and J by 1 base, and 13 bases separated the two germline ends. Together with reference TRBV2 and TRBJ1-1, the CDR3 gives the full variable domain: EPEVTQTPSHQVTQMGQEVILRCVPISNHLYFYWYRQILGQKVEFLVSFYNNEISEKSEIFDDQFSVERPDGSNFTLKIRSTKLEDSAMYFCASMGAGWNTEAFFGQGTRLTVV.